Presented here are 13 T cell receptor beta chains from one specimen sequenced in a study of control samples from healthy donors and cancer patients (dated by TCRdb to 2020 to 2021). Libraries were constructed by the immunoSEQ multiplex PCR assay. The source is immuneACCESS, and TCRdb retained only in-frame sequences with V and J called. Part of the clones is not carried over; for the studies checked, unresolved V genes explain less than half of this, and the remainder is unexplained. The sample profile shows over 100,000 clones; 80% to 95% of them were found once. The ten top clones hold roughly 2.5% of the sample. The sample was blood. Receptor source: a man in his forties in good health.

The chain combines TRBV6-5 with TRBJ1-6, with a weak D call TRBD1 (5 bases). V gave up 7 bases and J gave up 10 bases, with 14 bases separating them. The CDR3 covers 13 residues. Germline V gives CDR1 MNHEY, CDR2 SVGAGI. The CDR3 loop is CASKWGTYSPLHF. The CDR3 DNA sequence: TGTGCCAGCAAGTGGGGCACGTACTCACCCCTCCACTTT.

This clone has only one observation. The CDR3 region has the DNA TGTGCCAGCAGCTTAGATGGGGGCGTGGGGGAAGCTTTCTTT. Its protein product is CASSLDGGVGEAFF. The J gene is TRBJ1-1, the V gene TRBV11-2; a possible D gene is TRBD1 (6 bases). Germline V gene data show CDR1 as SGHAT and CDR2 as FQNNGV. This CDR3 has 14 residues. Trimming stripped 0 bases from V and 8 bases from J, with 13 bases between.

V and J are TRBV5-1 and TRBJ2-6; D unclear. Germline CDR1 SGHRS, CDR2 YFSETQ. This CDR3 is 16 amino acids long. The germline V and J ends were trimmed by 4 bases and 2 bases, with 13 bases remaining between them. The chain's CDR3 is CASSILGIPGANVLTF. The CDR3, as DNA: TGCGCCAGCAGCATCCTAGGGATTCCTGGGGCCAACGTCCTGACTTTC.

The chain recombines TRBV4-1 with TRBJ2-5; D is ambiguous. The CDR3 extends over 14 amino acids. Per the germline V gene, CDR1 is MGHRA and CDR2 is YSYEKL. V was clipped by 5 bases and J by 11 bases, with 21 bases between them. The CDR3 reads CASSVTSVRPTQYF. CDR3 in DNA: TGCGCCAGCAGCGTTACGTCTGTCAGGCCGACTCAGTACTTC.

This clone was recorded only once. The J gene is TRBJ1-5, the V gene TRBV6-1; a weak D match, TRBD1 (5 bases). Between the trimmed V and J ends, which lost 2 bases and 2 bases, there was a span of 13 bases. The germline V gene has CDR1 MNHNS and CDR2 SASEGT. CDR3 size: 16 residues. CDR3 region: CASSESGGARNQPQHF. Here the CDR3 DNA reads TGTGCCAGCAGTGAATCGGGTGGGGCCCGCAATCAGCCCCAGCATTTT.

The rearrangement links TRBV2 to TRBJ2-7; the match to TRBD1 covers 10 bases. Trimming cost V 9 bases and J 3 bases; bases outside gene matches: 8. Germline CDR1 SNHLY, CDR2 FYNNEI. The CDR3 length is 14 residues. The CDR3, as DNA: TGTGCCAGGGGAATCCGGGACAGGGGCTACGAGCAGTACTTC. It encodes CARGIRDRGYEQYF.

J is TRBJ1-3 and V is TRBV7-2, with a weak D call TRBD1 (6 bases). Trimming shortened V by 5 bases and J by 0 bases, and 14 bases separated the two germline ends. Germline lookup yields CDR1 SGHTA and CDR2 FQGNSA. The CDR3 is 16 amino acids. DNA of the CDR3: TGTGCCAGCAGCCCCGCCGTGGGGGCCTCTGGAAACACCATATATTTT. This encodes CASSPAVGASGNTIYF.

The rearrangement links TRBV7-9 to TRBJ2-1, with D perhaps TRBD2 (5 bases). CDR1 SEHNR and CDR2 FQNEAQ come from the germline V gene (reference sequence). V was cut by 11 bases and J by 8 bases, with 16 bases left in between. CDR3 length: 12 residues. The CDR3 sequence: CAPGVVSDEQFF. CDR3 nucleotides: TGTGCCCCCGGGGTTGTTTCCGATGAGCAGTTCTTC.

Turning to this clone: At the DNA level, this CDR3 is encoded by other sequences in the same sample as well. This rearrangement joins TRBV5-6 to TRBJ2-3, with 8 positions matching TRBD2. CDR1 is SGHDT, CDR2 YYEEEE, per germline. V was pared by 3 bases and J by 1 base, with 4 bases of the junction left unmatched. The CDR3 is 15 amino acids. Here the CDR3 reads CASSWRGAGTDTQYF. DNA for the CDR3: TGTGCCAGCAGCTGGCGGGGGGCTGGCACAGATACGCAGTATTTT.

V and J are TRBV24-1 and TRBJ2-7, with 7 bases that match TRBD1. Unmatched junction bases numbered 11, after V lost 4 bases and J lost 6 bases. The CDR3 runs to 15 residues. CDR1 and CDR2 (germline): KGHDR, SFDVKD. CDR3 protein: CATSDLSSGQFEQYF. Here the CDR3 DNA reads TGTGCCACCAGTGACTTATCCTCGGGACAGTTCGAGCAGTACTTC.

The rearrangement links TRBV5-1 to TRBJ2-7; D not certain. The CDR3 runs to 12 residues. Germline V gene sequence: CDR1 SGHRS, CDR2 YFSETQ. V dropped 4 bases and J dropped 6 bases, with 11 bases sitting between them. CDR3 sequence reads: CASSPGTVEQYF. CDR3 nucleotides: TGCGCCAGCAGCCCGGGTACGGTCGAGCAGTACTTC.

The DNA for the CDR3 is TGTGCCAGTAGTATAGCTGGGACCTCGAAAGAGACCCAGTACTTC. This encodes CASSIAGTSKETQYF. The V and J genes are TRBV19 and TRBJ2-5; perhaps D is TRBD1 or TRBD2 (5 bases each). The CDR3 has 15 amino acids. Germline CDR1 and CDR2: LNHDA and SQIVND (reference sequence). Trimming took 1 base from V and 3 from J, leaving 12 bases between them.

The genes are TRBV18 and TRBJ2-7, with TRBD1 as a possible D gene (6 bases). This CDR3 is 16 amino acids long. Germline V gene data show CDR1 as KGHSH and CDR2 as LQKENI. The V gene lost 6 bases and the J gene lost 2 bases, with 20 bases spanning the gap. CDR3 protein: CASSPAKNRETYEQYF. In DNA, the CDR3 is TGTGCCAGCTCTCCCGCCAAGAACAGGGAAACCTACGAGCAGTACTTC.